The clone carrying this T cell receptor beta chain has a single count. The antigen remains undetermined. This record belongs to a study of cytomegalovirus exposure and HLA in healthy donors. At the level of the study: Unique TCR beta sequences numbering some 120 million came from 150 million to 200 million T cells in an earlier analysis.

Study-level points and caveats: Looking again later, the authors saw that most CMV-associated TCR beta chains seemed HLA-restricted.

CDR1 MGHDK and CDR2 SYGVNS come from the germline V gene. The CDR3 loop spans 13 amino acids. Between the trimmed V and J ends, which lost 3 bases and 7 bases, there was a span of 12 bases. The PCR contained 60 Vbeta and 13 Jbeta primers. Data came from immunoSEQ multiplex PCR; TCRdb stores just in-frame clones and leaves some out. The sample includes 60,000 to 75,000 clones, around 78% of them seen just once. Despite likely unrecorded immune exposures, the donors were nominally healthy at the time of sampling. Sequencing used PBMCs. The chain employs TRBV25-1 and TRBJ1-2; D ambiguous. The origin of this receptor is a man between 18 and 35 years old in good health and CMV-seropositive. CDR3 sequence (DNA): TGTGCCAGCAGTGAGGGCTTCGGAGGTGGCTACACCTTC. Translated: CASSEGFGGGYTF.